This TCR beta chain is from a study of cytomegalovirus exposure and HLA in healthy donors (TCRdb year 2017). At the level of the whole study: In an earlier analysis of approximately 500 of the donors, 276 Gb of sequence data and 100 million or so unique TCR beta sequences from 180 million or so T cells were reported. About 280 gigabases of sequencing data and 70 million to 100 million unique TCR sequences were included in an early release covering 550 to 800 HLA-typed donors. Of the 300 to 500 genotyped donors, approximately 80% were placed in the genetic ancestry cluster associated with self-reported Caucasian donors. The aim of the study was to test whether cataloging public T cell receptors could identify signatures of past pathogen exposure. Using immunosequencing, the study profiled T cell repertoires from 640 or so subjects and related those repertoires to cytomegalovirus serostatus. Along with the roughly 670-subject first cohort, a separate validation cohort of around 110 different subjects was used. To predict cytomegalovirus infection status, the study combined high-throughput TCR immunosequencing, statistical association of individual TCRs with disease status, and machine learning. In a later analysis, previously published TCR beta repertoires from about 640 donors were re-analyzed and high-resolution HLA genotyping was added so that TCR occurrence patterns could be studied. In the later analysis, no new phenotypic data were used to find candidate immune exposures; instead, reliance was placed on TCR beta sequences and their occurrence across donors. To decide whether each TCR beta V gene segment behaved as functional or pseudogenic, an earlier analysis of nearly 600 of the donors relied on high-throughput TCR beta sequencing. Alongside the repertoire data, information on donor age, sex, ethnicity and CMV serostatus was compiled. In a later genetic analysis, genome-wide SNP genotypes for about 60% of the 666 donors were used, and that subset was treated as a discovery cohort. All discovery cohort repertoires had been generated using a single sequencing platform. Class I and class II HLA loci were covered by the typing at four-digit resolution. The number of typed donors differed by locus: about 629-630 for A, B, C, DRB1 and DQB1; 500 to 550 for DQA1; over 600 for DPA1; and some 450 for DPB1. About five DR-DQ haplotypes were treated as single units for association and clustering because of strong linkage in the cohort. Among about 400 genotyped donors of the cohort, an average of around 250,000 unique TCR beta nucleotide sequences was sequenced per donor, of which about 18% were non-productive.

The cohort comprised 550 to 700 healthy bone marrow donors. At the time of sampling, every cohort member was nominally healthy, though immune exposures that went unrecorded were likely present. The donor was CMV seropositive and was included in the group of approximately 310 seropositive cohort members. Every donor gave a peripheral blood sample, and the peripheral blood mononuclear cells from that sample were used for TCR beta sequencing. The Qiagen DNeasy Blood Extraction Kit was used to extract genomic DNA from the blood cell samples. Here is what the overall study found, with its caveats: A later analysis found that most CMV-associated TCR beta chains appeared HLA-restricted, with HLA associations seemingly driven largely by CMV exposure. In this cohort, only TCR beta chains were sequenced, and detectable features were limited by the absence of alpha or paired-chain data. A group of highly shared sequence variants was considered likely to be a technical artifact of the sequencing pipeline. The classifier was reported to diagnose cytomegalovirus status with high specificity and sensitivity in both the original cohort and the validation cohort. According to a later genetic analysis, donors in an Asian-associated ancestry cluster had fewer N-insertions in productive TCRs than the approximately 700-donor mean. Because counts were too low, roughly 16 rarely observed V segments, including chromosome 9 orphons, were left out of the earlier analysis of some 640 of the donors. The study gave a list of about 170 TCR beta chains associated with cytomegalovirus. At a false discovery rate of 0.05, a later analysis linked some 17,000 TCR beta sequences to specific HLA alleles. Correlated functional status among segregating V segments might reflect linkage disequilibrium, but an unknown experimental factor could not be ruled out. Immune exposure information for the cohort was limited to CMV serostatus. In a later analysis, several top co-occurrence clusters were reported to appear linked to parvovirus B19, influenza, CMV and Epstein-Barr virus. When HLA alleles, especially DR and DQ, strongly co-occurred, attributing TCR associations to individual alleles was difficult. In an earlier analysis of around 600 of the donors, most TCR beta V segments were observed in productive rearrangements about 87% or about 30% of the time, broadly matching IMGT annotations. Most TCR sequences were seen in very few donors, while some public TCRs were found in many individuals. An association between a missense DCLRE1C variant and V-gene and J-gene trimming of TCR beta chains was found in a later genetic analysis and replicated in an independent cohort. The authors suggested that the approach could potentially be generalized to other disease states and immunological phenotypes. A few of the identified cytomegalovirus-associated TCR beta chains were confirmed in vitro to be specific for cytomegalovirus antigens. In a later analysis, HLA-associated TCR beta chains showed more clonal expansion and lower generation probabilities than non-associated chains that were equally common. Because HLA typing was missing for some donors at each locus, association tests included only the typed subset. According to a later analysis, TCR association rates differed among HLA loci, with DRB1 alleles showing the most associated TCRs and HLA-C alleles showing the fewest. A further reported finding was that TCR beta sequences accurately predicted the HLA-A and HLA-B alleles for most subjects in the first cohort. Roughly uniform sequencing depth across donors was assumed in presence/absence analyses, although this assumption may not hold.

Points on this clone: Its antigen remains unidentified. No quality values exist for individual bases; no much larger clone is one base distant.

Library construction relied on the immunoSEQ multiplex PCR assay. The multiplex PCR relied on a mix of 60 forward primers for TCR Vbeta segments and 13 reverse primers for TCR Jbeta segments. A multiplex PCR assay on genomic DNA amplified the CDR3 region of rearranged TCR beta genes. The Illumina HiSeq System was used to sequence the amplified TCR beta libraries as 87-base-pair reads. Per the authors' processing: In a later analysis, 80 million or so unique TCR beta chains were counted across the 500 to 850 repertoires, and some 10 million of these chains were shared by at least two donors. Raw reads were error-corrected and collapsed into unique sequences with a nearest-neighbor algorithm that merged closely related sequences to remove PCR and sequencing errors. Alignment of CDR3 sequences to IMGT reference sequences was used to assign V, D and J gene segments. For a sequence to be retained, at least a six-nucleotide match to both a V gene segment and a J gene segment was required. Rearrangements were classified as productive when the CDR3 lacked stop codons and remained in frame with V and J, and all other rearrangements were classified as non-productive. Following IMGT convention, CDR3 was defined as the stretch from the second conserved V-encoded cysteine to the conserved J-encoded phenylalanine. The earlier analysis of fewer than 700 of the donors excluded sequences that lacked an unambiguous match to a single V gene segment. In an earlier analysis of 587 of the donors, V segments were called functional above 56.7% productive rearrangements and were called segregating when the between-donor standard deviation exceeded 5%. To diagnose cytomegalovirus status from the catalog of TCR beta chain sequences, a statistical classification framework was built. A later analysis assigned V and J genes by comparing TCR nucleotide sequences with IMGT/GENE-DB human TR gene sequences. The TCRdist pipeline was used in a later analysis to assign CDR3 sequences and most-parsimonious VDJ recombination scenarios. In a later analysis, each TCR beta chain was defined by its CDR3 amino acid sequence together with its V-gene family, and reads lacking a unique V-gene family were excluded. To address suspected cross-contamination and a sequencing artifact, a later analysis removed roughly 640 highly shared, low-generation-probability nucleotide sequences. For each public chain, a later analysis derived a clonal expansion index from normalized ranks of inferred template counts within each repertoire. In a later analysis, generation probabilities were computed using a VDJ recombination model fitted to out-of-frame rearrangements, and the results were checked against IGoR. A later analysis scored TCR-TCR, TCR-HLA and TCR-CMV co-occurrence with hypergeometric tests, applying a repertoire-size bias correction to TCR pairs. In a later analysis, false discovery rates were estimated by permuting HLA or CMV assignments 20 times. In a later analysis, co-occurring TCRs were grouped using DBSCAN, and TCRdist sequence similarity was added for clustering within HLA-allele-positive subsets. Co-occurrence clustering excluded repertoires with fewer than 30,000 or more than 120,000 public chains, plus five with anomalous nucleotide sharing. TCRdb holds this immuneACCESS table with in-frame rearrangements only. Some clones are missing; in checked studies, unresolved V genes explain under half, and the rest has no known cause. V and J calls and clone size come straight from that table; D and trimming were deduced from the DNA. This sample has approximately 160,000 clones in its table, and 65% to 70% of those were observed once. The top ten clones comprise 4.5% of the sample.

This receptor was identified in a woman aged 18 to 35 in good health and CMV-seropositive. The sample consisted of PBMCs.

The CDR3 is CASSSADRANGYTF. In nucleotides, the sequence is TGTGCCAGCAGCTCAGCGGACAGGGCGAATGGCTACACCTTC. The chain is encoded by TRBV7-9 joined to TRBJ1-2; 8 bases in the middle match TRBD1. The CDR3 numbers 14 residues from cysteine through phenylalanine. Just the 42-base CDR3 DNA is kept, in frame starting at base 1. Trimming leaves V shorter by 4 bases and J shorter by 6 bases, with the junction holding 7 bases beyond the gene matches. The germline V gene (reference sequence) sets CDR1 to SEHNR and CDR2 to FQNEAQ.